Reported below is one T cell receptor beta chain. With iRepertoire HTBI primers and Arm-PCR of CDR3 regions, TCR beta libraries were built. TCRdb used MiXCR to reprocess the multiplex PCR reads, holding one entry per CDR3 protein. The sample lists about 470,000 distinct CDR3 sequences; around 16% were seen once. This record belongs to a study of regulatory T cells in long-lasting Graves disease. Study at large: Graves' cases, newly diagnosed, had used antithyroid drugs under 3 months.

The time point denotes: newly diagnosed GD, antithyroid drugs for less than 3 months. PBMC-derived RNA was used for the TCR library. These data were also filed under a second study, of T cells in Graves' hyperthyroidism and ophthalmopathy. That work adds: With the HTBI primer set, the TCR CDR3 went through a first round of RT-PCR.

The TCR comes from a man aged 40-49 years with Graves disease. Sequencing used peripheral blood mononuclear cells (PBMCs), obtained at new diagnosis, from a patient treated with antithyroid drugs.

CDR3 in amino acids: CASSPRGARTGELFF. In DNA, the CDR3 is TGTGCCAGCAGTCCAAGGGGCGCGAGGACCGGGGAGCTGTTTTTT. V is TRBV28 and J is TRBJ2-2; D perhaps matches TRBD1 (5 bases). Germline V gene lookup returns CDR1 MDHEN and CDR2 SYDVKM. The V end was cut by 5 bases, the J end by 5 bases, with 15 bases between. The CDR3 has 15 residues. The full variable domain, its missing parts supplied by reference TRBV28 and TRBJ2-2, is DVKVTQSSRYLVKRTGEKVFLECVQDMDHENMFWYRQDPGLGLRLIYFSYDVKMKEKGDIPEGYSVSREKKERFSLILESASTNQTSMYLCASSPRGARTGELFFGEGSRLTVL.